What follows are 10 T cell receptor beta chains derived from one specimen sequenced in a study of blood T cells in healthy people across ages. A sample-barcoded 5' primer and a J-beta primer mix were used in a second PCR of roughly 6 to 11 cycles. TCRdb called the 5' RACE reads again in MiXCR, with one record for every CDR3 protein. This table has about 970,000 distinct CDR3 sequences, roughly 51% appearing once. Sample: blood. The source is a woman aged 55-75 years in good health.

CDR3 DNA sequence: TGTGCCAGCTCACCCTTGACTAGCGGGAGCACAGATACGCAGTATTTT. Residues: CASSPLTSGSTDTQYF. This chain links TRBV18 with TRBJ2-3, with 10 bases identical to TRBD2. This CDR3 region has 16 residues. Germline V gene data show CDR1 as KGHSH and CDR2 as LQKENI. V trimming: 3 bases; J trimming: 0 bases; junction bases outside the gene matches: 3.

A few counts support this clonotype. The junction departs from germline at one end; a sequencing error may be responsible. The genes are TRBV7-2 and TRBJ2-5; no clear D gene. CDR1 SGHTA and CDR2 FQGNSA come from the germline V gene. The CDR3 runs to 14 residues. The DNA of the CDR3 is TGTGCCAGCAGCAGAGACCCGGACCAAGAGACTCAGTACTTC. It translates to CASSRDPDQETQYF.

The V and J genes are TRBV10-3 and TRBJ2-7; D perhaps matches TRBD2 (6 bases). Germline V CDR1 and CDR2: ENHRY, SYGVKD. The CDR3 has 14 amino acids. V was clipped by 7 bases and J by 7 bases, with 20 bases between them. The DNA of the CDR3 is TGTGCCATCACCGGGACTGGGAATTCTGCGGAGCAGTACGTC. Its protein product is CAITGTGNSAEQYV.

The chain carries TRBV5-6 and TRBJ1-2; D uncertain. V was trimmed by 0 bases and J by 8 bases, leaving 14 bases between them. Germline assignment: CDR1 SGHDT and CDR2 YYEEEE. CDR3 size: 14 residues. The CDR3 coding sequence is TGTGCCAGCAGCTTGGTTACCCCGGTGACGGGCTACACCTTC. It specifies CASSLVTPVTGYTF.

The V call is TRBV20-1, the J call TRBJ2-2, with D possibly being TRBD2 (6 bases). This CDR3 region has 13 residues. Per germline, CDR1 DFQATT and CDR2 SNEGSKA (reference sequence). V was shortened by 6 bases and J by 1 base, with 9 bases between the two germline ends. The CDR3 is CSAVSGNTGELFF. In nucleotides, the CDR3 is TGCAGTGCCGTTAGCGGGAACACCGGGGAGCTGTTTTTT.

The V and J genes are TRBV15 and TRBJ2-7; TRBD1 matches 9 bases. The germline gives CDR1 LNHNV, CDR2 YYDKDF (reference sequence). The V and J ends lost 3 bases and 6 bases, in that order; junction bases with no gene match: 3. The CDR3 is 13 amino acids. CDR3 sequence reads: CATSSWTGVEQYF. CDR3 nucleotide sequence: TGTGCCACCAGCAGCTGGACAGGGGTCGAGCAGTACTTC.

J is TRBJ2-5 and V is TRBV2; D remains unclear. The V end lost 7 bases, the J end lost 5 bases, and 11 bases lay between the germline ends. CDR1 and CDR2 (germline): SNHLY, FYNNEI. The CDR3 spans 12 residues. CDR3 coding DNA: TGTGCCAGCAAAATGGCCTCGGAGACCCAGTACTTC. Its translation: CASKMASETQYF.

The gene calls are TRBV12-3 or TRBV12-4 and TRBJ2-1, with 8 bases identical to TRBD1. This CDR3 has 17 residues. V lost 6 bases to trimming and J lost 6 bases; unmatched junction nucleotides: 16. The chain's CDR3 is CASSLSGGGFWLNEQFF. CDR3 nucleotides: TGTGCCAGCAGCCTATCAGGGGGCGGGTTTTGGCTCAATGAGCAGTTCTTC.

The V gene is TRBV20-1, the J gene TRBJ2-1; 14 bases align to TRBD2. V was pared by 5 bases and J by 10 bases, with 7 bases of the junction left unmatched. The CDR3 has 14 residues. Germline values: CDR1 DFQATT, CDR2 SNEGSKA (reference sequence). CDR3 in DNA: TGCAGTGCTCCGGGACTAGCGGGAGTGTGGGAGCAGTTCTTC. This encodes CSAPGLAGVWEQFF.

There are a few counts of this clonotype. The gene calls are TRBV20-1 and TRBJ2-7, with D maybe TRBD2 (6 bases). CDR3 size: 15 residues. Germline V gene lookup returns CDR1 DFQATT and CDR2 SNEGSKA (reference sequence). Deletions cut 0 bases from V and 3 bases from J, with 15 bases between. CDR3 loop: CSARDWGSGHYEQYF. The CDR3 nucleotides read TGCAGTGCTAGAGATTGGGGAAGCGGGCACTACGAGCAGTACTTC.